This TCR beta chain is drawn from a study of T cell clonotyping in hematopoietic cell transplantation. Losses at the gene ends were 0 bases for V and 6 bases for J; bases not matched to a gene: 12. The CDR3 length is 17 residues. CDR1 is SGHRS, CDR2 YFSETQ, per germline. Overall study findings and caveats: After transplant, recipient diversity fell while pathologically expanded clonotypes grew through day 180. Cells were unsorted, so CD4 and CD8 contributions were not separated.

Details on this clone: The target antigen is unknown.

Some clones are missing from TCRdb's copy, which holds only in-frame ones; the method was immunoSEQ multiplex PCR. The sample lists 8,000 or so clones, more than 90% occurring once. This TCR was sampled from a male patient aged 40 to 50 who had an allogeneic stem cell transplant from a related donor, so the T cells may come from the graft donor. Some clones in this sample may be carry-over from other donors' samples. The rearrangement joins TRBV5-1 to TRBJ1-5, with 7 bases fitting TRBD1. The sequencing here drew on PBMCs, taken 30 days after allogeneic stem cell transplant. CDR3 bases: TGCGCCAGCAGCTTGGGTCTCTGGGACAGTATGGTTCAGCCCCAGCATTTT. Residues: CASSLGLWDSMVQPQHF.